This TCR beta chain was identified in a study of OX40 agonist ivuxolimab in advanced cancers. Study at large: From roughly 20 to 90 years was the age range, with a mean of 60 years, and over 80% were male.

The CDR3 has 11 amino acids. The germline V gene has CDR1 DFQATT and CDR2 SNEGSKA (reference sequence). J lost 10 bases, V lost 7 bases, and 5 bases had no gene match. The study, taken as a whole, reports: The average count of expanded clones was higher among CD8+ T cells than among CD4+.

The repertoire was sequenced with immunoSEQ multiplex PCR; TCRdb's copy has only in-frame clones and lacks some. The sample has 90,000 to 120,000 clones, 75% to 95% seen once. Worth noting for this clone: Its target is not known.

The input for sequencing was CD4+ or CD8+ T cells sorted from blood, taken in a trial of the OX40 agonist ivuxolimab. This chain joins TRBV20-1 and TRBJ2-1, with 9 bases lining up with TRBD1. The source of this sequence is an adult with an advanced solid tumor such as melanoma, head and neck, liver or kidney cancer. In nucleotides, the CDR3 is TGCAGTGGTAACAGGGGGCGCGAGCAGTTCTTC. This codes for CSGNRGREQFF.